This TCR beta chain was captured in a study of cytomegalovirus exposure and HLA in healthy donors. The PCR made use of 60 Vbeta and 13 Jbeta primers. Here immunoSEQ multiplex PCR was the method, and the copy in TCRdb shows in-frame clones only, minus some. The profile shows hundreds of thousands of clones, 82% of them singletons. Germline values: CDR1 MNHEY, CDR2 SVGAGI. The V segment lost 4 bases and the J segment 1 base; nucleotides outside the gene matches: 7. This CDR3 has 16 amino acids. The sample was PBMCs. This TCR was sampled from a man in his forties in good health and CMV-seropositive. The chain combines TRBV6-5 with TRBJ2-3, with 8 bases aligning to TRBD2. The CDR3 region is CASSFLGGEGTDTQYF. The DNA of the CDR3 is TGTGCCAGCAGTTTCCTCGGGGGGGAAGGCACAGATACGCAGTATTTT.